This T cell receptor beta chain comes out of a study of blood T cell repertoires in COVID-19. Study in general: Acute-phase and convalescent COVID-19 samples originated in the United States, Italy and Spain. The analysed material was cDNA or gDNA that came from T cells, B-cell-depleted T cells, or PBMCs.

Germline V CDR1 and CDR2: SGHAT, FQNNGV. Losses at the gene ends were 3 bases for V and 4 bases for J; bases not matched to a gene: 4. There are 17 residues in the CDR3. In the original processing: Reference gene primer amplification yielded estimated nucleated cell counts. Profiling relied on immunoSEQ multiplex PCR, and the TCRdb table lists in-frame clones only, not all of them. V and J calls plus clone size are reproduced from that table; the DNA served to infer D and trimming. The sample carries some 180,000 clones, roughly 90% recorded once. The TCR sequence derives from a man aged 50-59 years with COVID-19, enrolled during active disease. V is TRBV11-2 and J is TRBJ2-6, with TRBD1 matching 12 bases. The specimen was peripheral blood. CDR3 nucleotides: TGTGCCAGCAGCTTGGGGGACAGGGGGCTAGGGGCCAACGTCCTGACTTTC. Its translation: CASSLGDRGLGANVLTF.